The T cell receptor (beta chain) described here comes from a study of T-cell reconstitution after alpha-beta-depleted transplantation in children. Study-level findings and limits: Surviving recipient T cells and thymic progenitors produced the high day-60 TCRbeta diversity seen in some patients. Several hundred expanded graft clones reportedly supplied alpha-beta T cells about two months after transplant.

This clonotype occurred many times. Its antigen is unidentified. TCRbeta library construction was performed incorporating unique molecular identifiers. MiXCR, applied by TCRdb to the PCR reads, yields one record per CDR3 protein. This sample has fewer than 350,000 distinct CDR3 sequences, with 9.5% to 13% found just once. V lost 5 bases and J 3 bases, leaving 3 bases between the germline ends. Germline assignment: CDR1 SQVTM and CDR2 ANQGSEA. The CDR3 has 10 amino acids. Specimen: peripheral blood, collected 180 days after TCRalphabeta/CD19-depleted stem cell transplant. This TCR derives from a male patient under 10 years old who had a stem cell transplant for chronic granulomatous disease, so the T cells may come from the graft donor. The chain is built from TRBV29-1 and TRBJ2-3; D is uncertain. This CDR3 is CSVWTDTQYF. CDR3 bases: TGCAGCGTTTGGACAGATACGCAGTATTTT.